The entry below describes one T cell receptor beta chain. These data originate in a study of T cell changes during pregnancy in multiple sclerosis. The ends were cut back, 7 bases at V and 9 bases at J, with 15 bases in the middle. Germline CDR1 is MNHEY and CDR2 is SVGAGI. The CDR3 is 12 residues long. The repertoire was sequenced with immunoSEQ multiplex PCR; TCRdb's copy has only in-frame clones and lacks some. The sample has about 87,000 clones, roughly 93% seen once. The TCR comes from a female donor in good health, enrolled as a control in a pregnancy study. The input for sequencing was peripheral blood, taken in the third trimester of pregnancy. The chain recombines TRBV6-5 with TRBJ1-1; unclear D gene. CDR3 sequence reads: CASTHGEGKAFF. Written as DNA, the CDR3 is TGTGCCAGCACCCACGGAGAGGGTAAAGCTTTCTTT.